These T cell receptor beta chains were read from a single sample in a study of OX40 agonist ivuxolimab in advanced cancers. The protocol was immunoSEQ multiplex PCR, while the TCRdb copy is restricted to in-frame clones and leaves out a portion. This sample has approximately 70,000 clones, with around 91% found just once. This specimen consisted of CD4+ or CD8+ T cells sorted from blood, obtained in a trial of the OX40 agonist ivuxolimab. The source is an adult with an advanced solid tumor such as melanoma, head and neck, liver or kidney cancer. Both conserved end residues are part of each CDR3. Fields, in order: J gene, V gene, clone size, D gene, CDR3 DNA, CDR3 protein. A D gene is named only where the DNA matches it firmly. Where a row states a size, it is once, few, many or the class of an expanded clone; other rows omit it.

TRBJ2-5 | TRBV18 | . | . | TGTGCCAGCTCACCACCGGGCCGGATCCAAGAGACCCAGTACTTC | CASSPPGRIQETQYF
TRBJ1-3 | TRBV27 | . | . | TGTGCCAGCAGTGGCCCTAGACAACTACCCCCGTTCTCTGGAAACACCATATATTTT | CASSGPRQLPPFSGNTIYF
TRBJ2-2 | TRBV9 | . | . | TGTGCCAGCAGCGTCCCGGTAGTGGCGGGGCCGAACACCGGGGAGCTGTTTTTT | CASSVPVVAGPNTGELFF
TRBJ2-2 | TRBV10-1 | . | . | TGCGCCAGCAGCGACCAGGGATGGGGGACCGCGAACACCGGGGAGCTGTTTTTT | CASSDQGWGTANTGELFF
TRBJ1-1 | TRBV28 | . | . | TGCGCAATCTCCCCCGCTGATCAGGGGTATATAAGCGCTTTCTTT | CAISPADQGYISAFF
TRBJ2-3 | TRBV11-3 | . | TRBD2 | TGTGCCAGCAGCTTAGAAGGACTAGCAGCAGATACGCAGTATTTT | CASSLEGLAADTQYF
TRBJ1-6 | TRBV2 | . | . | TGTGCCACCACGGTCGAAGGGAGCTCACCCCTCCACTTT | CATTVEGSSPLHF
TRBJ1-1 | TRBV28 | . | TRBD1 | TGTGCCAGCAGTTCGTACAGGGGTAGGACTGAAGCTTTCTTT | CASSSYRGRTEAFF
TRBJ2-7 | TRBV7-2 | . | . | TGTGCCAGCAGCTCGCGGACTAACTACGAGCAGTACTTC | CASSSRTNYEQYF
TRBJ2-3 | TRBV6-1 | . | . | TGTGCCAGCAGTGAAGCGCGACATAGCACAGATACGCAGTATTTT | CASSEARHSTDTQYF
TRBJ1-4 | TRBV28 | . | . | TGTGCCAGCAGTTTACGAACTAATGAAAAACTGTTTTTT | CASSLRTNEKLFF
TRBJ1-3 | TRBV10-3 | . | . | TGTGCCATCAGTGAGTCAGACATCGTTGGCAGATTTTTT | CAISESDIVGRFF
TRBJ2-5 | TRBV18 | . | . | TGTGCCAGCTCACCGGCTAGCGCCGCGGAGACCCAGTACTTC | CASSPASAAETQYF
TRBJ1-1 | TRBV7-3 | . | TRBD1 | TGTGCCAGCAGCCTACAGGGGAATACGGGAGCTTTCTTT | CASSLQGNTGAFF
TRBJ1-4 | TRBV6-5 | . | . | TGTGCCAGCAGGTATCAAGGGCCAAATGAAAAACTGTTTTTT | CASRYQGPNEKLFF
TRBJ2-2 | TRBV29-1 | few | TRBD2 | TGCAGCGTTCGGCTAGCGGGAGGAGGCACCGGGGAGCTGTTTTTT | CSVRLAGGGTGELFF
TRBJ1-2 | TRBV19 | . | . | TGTGCCAGTAGAGAGGAGGGACTGGGTGGCTACACCTTC | CASREEGLGGYTF
TRBJ2-7 | TRBV12-5 | . | . | TGTGCTAGTGCCCAGCAGGGACGAGGGTCCTACGAGCAGTACTTC | CASAQQGRGSYEQYF
TRBJ2-3 | TRBV30 | . | . | TGTGCCTGGAGTGGACAGACAGATACGCAGTATTTT | CAWSGQTDTQYF
TRBJ2-7 | TRBV6-4 | . | TRBD1 | TGTGCCAGCAGTCCAGAGACAGGGTCCTACGAGCAGTACTTC | CASSPETGSYEQYF
TRBJ1-1 | TRBV9 | . | . | TGTGCCAGCAGCGTAGGTGAGTTCGCGAACACTGAAGCTTTCTTT | CASSVGEFANTEAFF
TRBJ1-2 | TRBV5-6 | . | TRBD1 | TGTGCCAGCAGCTTACGGGACAGCCCCTATGGCTACACCTTC | CASSLRDSPYGYTF
TRBJ2-1 | TRBV18 | . | TRBD2 | TGTGCCAGCTCACCACTAGCGGGAGGGCCAAATGAGCAGTTCTTC | CASSPLAGGPNEQFF
TRBJ2-7 | TRBV18 | . | TRBD1 | TGTGCCAGCTCACCAAGGACAGGGTTAGAAGAGCAGTACTTC | CASSPRTGLEEQYF
TRBJ2-2 | TRBV7-9 | . | . | TGTGCCAGCAGCTTAGGTCACGGGCGGGAGCTGTTTTTT | CASSLGHGRELFF
TRBJ1-1 | TRBV9 | . | . | TGTGCCAGCAGCGTAGGACAGGCGAACACTGAAGCTTTCTTT | CASSVGQANTEAFF
TRBJ2-3 | TRBV5-1 | . | TRBD2 | TGCGCCAGCAGCTTCGGGGTAGCGGGGGCCCACACAGATACGCAGTATTTT | CASSFGVAGAHTDTQYF
TRBJ2-5 | TRBV7-9 | . | TRBD2 | TGTGCCAGCAGCTTGCGCGGGGGGAGACAAGAGACCCAGTACTTC | CASSLRGGRQETQYF
TRBJ2-3 | TRBV5-1 | . | . | TGCGCCAGCAGCTTTGGACTAACTAGCACAGATACGCAGTATTTT | CASSFGLTSTDTQYF
TRBJ1-2 | TRBV28 | . | . | TGTGCCGGCTGGGGGATGGCCTATGGCTACACCTTC | CAGWGMAYGYTF
TRBJ2-1 | TRBV7-9 | . | . | TGTGCCAGCAGCGCCAGCGGAAAGCAGTTCTTC | CASSASGKQFF
TRBJ2-3 | TRBV5-4 | . | TRBD1 | TGTGCCAGCAGCTTGAACTCAGGGGGCGCAGATACGCAGTATTTT | CASSLNSGGADTQYF
TRBJ1-5 | TRBV5-1 | once | TRBD1 | TGCGCCAGCAGGGAAGGGACAGGGATATCTCAGCCCCAGCATTTT | CASREGTGISQPQHF
TRBJ2-7 | TRBV28 | . | TRBD1 | TGTGCCAGCGTAAGGACAGGTTCGTCCCTTTGGAGCTACGAGCAGTACTTC | CASVRTGSSLWSYEQYF
TRBJ1-2 | TRBV6-1 | once | . | TGTGCCAGCAGTGAAATGGACAGTGGTGGCTACACCTTC | CASSEMDSGGYTF
TRBJ2-5 | TRBV7-7 | . | . | TGTGCTAGCAGCTTACTGTTTATACTCTCAGAGACCCAGTACTTC | CASSLLFILSETQYF
TRBJ1-1 | TRBV7-2 | . | . | TGTGCCAGCAGCTTATCGGAATTGAACACTGAAGCTTTCTTT | CASSLSELNTEAFF
TRBJ2-1 | TRBV19 | . | . | TGTGCCAGTACCCTTGGAGGGGACAGCTATGCCGAGCAGTTCTTC | CASTLGGDSYAEQFF
TRBJ2-5 | TRBV27 | . | TRBD2 | TGTGCCAGCAGTACCCCGGGACTAGCGCAAGAGACCCAGTACTTC | CASSTPGLAQETQYF
TRBJ2-2 | TRBV7-9 | . | TRBD1 | TGTGCCAGCAGCCCCCGACAGGGTGGCGGGGAGCTGTTTTTT | CASSPRQGGGELFF
TRBJ1-1 | TRBV5-6 | . | . | TGTGCCAGCAGCACCGACAGCAACACTGAAGCTTTCTTT | CASSTDSNTEAFF
TRBJ2-7 | TRBV6-1 | . | . | TGTGCCAGCAGTGGGGCAGGCGGGGAGCAGTACTTC | CASSGAGGEQYF
TRBJ2-7 | TRBV25-1 | . | . | TGTGCCAGCAGTGAATATAGGTCCCCCTCCGAGCAGTACTTC | CASSEYRSPSEQYF
TRBJ1-5 | TRBV28 | . | TRBD1 | TGTGCCAGCATTACAGGGGGCGAGGAGGGCAATCAGCCCCAGCATTTT | CASITGGEEGNQPQHF